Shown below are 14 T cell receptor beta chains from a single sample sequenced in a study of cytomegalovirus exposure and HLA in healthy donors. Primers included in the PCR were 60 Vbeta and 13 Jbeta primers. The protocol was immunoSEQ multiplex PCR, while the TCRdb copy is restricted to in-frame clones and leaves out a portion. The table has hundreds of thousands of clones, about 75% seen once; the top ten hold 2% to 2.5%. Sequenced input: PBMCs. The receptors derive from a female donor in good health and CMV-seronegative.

The CDR3 protein is CASSHGTSGSNEQYF. In DNA, the CDR3 is TGTGCCAGCAGTCACGGGACTAGCGGGAGTAACGAGCAGTACTTC. V gene TRBV27 combines with J gene TRBJ2-7; 14 positions agree with TRBD2. Germline V gives CDR1 MNHEY, CDR2 SMNVEV (reference sequence). The V and J ends lost 5 bases and 5 bases, in that order; junction bases with no gene match: 5. The CDR3 is made up of 15 amino acids.

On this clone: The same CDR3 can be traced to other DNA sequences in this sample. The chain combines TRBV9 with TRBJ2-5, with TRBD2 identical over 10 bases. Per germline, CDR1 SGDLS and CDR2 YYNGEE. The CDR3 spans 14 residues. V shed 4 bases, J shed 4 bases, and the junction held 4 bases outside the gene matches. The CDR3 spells CASSPGLARETQYF. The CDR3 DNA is TGTGCCAGCAGCCCGGGACTAGCGCGAGAGACCCAGTACTTC.

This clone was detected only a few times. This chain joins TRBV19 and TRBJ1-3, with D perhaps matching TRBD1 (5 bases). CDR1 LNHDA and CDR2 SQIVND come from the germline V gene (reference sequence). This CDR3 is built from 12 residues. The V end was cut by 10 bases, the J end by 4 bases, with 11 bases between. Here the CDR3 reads CAIRERGNTIYF. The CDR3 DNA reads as TGTGCCATCAGGGAACGGGGAAACACCATATATTTT.

The chain's CDR3 is CASKVGGGTEAFF. The DNA of the CDR3 is TGCGCCAGCAAGGTAGGGGGAGGGACTGAAGCTTTCTTT. V is TRBV5-1 and J is TRBJ1-1; maybe TRBD1 (6 bases). This CDR3 spans 13 amino acids. V dropped 6 bases and J dropped 5 bases, with 14 bases sitting between them. The germline V gene encodes CDR1 SGHRS and CDR2 YFSETQ.

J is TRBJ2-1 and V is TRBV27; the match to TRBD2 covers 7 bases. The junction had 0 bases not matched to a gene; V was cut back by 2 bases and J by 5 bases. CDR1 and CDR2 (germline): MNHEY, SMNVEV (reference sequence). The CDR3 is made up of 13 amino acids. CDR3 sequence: CASSLTSDNEQFF. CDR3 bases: TGTGCCAGCAGTTTAACTAGCGACAATGAGCAGTTCTTC.

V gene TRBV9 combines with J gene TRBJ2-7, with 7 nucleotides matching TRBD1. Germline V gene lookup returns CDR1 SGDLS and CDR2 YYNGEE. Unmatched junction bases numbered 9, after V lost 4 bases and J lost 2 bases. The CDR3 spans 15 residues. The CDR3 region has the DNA TGTGCCAGCAGCTCGTGGCCCAGGGGGACCTACGAGCAGTACTTC. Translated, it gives CASSSWPRGTYEQYF.

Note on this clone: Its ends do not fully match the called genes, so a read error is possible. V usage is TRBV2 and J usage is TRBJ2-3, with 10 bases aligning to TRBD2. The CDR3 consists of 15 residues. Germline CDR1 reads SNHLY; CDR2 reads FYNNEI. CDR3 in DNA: TGTGCCAGCAGAGAAGCGGGAGGGAGCACAGATACGCAGTATTTT. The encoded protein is CASREAGGSTDTQYF. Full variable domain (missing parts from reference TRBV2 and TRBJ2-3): EPEVTQTPSHQVTQMGQEVILRCVPISNHLYFYWYRQILGQKVEFLVSFYNNEISEKSEIFDDQFSVERPDGSNFTLKIRSTKLEDSAMYFCASREAGGSTDTQYFGPGTRLTVL.

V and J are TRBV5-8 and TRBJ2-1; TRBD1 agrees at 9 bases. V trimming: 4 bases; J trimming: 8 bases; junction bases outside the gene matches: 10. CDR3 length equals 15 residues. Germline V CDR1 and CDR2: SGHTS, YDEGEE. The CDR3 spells CASSLQGQGIHEQFF. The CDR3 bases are TGTGCCAGCAGCCTTCAGGGACAGGGTATCCATGAGCAGTTCTTC.

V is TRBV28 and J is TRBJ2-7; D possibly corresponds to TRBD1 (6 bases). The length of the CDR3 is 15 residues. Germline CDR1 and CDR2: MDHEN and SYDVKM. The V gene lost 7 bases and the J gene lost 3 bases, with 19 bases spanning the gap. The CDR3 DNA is TGTGCCAGCACCCCCCCCCAGGGCAGGGGCTACGAGCAGTACTTC. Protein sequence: CASTPPQGRGYEQYF.

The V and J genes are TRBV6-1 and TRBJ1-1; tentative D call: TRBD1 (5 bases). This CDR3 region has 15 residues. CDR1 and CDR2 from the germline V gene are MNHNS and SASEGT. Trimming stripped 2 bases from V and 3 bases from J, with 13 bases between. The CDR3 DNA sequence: TGTGCCAGCAGTGAATCTCGGTTCAGGGACACTGAAGCTTTCTTT. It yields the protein CASSESRFRDTEAFF.

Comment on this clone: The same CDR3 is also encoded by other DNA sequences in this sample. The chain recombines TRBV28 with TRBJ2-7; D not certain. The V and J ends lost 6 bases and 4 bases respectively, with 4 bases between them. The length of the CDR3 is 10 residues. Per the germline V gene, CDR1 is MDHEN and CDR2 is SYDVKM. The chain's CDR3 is CASSRYEQYF. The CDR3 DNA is TGTGCCAGCAGCCGGTACGAGCAGTACTTC. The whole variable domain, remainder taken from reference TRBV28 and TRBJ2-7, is DVKVTQSSRYLVKRTGEKVFLECVQDMDHENMFWYRQDPGLGLRLIYFSYDVKMKEKGDIPEGYSVSREKKERFSLILESASTNQTSMYLCASSRYEQYFGPGTRLTVT.

CDR3 loop: CASSASVGQIYGYTF. DNA of the CDR3: TGTGCCAGCAGCGCAAGTGTCGGACAGATCTATGGCTACACCTTC. The V call is TRBV7-8, the J call TRBJ1-2; a possible D gene is TRBD1 (6 bases). Germline CDR1 SGHVS, CDR2 FQNEAQ. The CDR3 totals 15 residues. Trimming removed 5 bases from V and 4 bases from J, with 17 bases in between.

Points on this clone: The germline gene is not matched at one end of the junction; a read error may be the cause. The CDR3 sequence: CSSSEEARGTEAFF. For the CDR3, the DNA is TGTTCCAGCAGCGAGGAGGCTAGAGGCACTGAAGCTTTCTTT. The chain recombines TRBV7-9 with TRBJ1-1; D gene unclear. CDR1 is SEHNR, CDR2 FQNEAQ, per germline (reference sequence). The length of the CDR3 is 14 residues. Full variable domain (remainder filled in from reference TRBV7-9 and TRBJ1-1): DTGVSQNPRHKITKRGQNVTFRCDPISEHNRLYWYRQTLGQGPEFLTYFQNEAQLEKSRLLSDRFSAERPKGSFSTLEIQRTEQGDSAMYLCSSSEEARGTEAFFGQGTRLTVV.

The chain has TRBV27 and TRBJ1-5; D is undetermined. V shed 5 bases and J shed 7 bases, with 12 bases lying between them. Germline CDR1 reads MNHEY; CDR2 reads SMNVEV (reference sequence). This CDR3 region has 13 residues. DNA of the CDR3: TGTGCCAGCAGTATCGGAGCTTGGCAGCCCCAGCATTTT. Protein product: CASSIGAWQPQHF.